The 19 T cell receptor gamma chains listed next were all sequenced from one sample in a study of Vδ1+ human thymocytes. RNA was extracted from the cells and then reverse transcribed. CDR3 amplicons came from multiplex PCR with pooled V-gene forward and constant-region reverse primers. TCRdb fed the multiplex PCR reads into CATT to redo clone calling. This sample has about 27,000 gamma-chain clones, with roughly 20% found just once. General study points: Thymic TRG and TRD repertoires appeared highly polyclonal, with Gaussian CDR3 length distributions.

Antigen specificity for these receptors is unknown. Sample: Vdelta1+ gamma-delta thymocytes from the thymus. As for subset: FACS-sorted CD3+ TCRalphabeta- TCRVdelta1+ TCRVdelta2- thymocytes. The source of these receptors is a boy in the first two years of life who had congenital heart surgery.

The V gene is TRGV3, the J gene TRGJ1 or TRGJ2. Per germline, CDR1 VTNTFY and CDR2 YDVSTARD (reference sequence). V shed 0 bases and J 4 bases; nucleotides not matched to a gene: 9. The CDR3 length is 15 residues. CDR3 loop: CATWDRRDPYYKKLF. In nucleotides, the CDR3 is TGTGCCACCTGGGACAGGCGGGATCCCTATTATAAGAAACTCTTT.

The sample holds a few counts of this clone. This chain links TRGV9 with TRGJ1 or TRGJ2. From germline, CDR1 is GITISATS and CDR2 ISYDGTV (reference sequence). CDR3 length equals 13 residues. The V gene end was trimmed by 0 bases and the J gene end by 8 bases; junction bases not matched to a gene: 7. In DNA, the CDR3 is TGTGCCTTGTGGGAGGTGGTGTCCCATAAGAAACTCTTT. Protein sequence: CALWEVVSHKKLF.

The V call is TRGV3, the J call TRGJ1 or TRGJ2. Germline CDR1 is VTNTFY and CDR2 is YDVSTARD (reference sequence). The CDR3 spans 12 residues. V lost 5 bases and J lost 2; bases outside the gene matches: 3. The CDR3 DNA is TGTGCCACCTGGGCTCATTATTATAAGAAACTCTTT. Its translation is CATWAHYYKKLF.

This clone is judged medium-sized. The V and J genes are TRGV9 and TRGJ1 or TRGJ2. CDR1 GITISATS and CDR2 ISYDGTV come from the germline V gene (reference sequence). The J segment lost 0 bases and the V segment lost 0 bases, leaving 2 bases of the junction unmatched. This CDR3 contains 14 residues. DNA for the CDR3: TGTGCCTTGTGGGAGGTGGCGAATTATTATAAGAAACTCTTT. Translation: CALWEVANYYKKLF.

This clone was counted between two and nine times. Possible read error: a much larger clone is one base away. The same CDR3 can be traced to other DNA sequences in this sample. The rearrangement links TRGV8 to TRGJ1 or TRGJ2. Per germline, CDR1 VENAVY and CDR2 YDSYNSRV. V gave up 0 bases and J gave up 7 bases; unmatched junction bases: 3. The CDR3 sequence is 12 residues long. The CDR3 is CATWDRPYKKLF. For the CDR3, the DNA is TGTGCCACCTGGGATAGGCCCTATAAGAAACTCTTT.

This chain joins TRGV3 and TRGJ1 or TRGJ2. The CDR3 totals 11 residues. J was trimmed by 10 bases and V by 3 bases; bases with no gene match: 6. CDR1 and CDR2 from the germline V gene are VTNTFY and YDVSTARD (reference sequence). This chain's CDR3 is CATWDPAKKLF. The CDR3 DNA follows: TGTGCCACCTGGGACCCCGCGAAGAAACTCTTT.

The chain joins TRGV9 to TRGJ1 or TRGJ2. The CDR3 spans 14 residues. The germline V gene encodes CDR1 GITISATS and CDR2 ISYDGTV (reference sequence). The V segment lost 1 base and the J segment 3 bases; nucleotides outside the gene matches: 6. The CDR3 coding sequence is TGTGCCTTGTGGGAGGTCGACCGTTATTATAAGAAACTCTTT. It encodes CALWEVDRYYKKLF.

This clone was counted only a few times. This chain links TRGV4 with TRGJ1 or TRGJ2. V shed 0 bases and J 5 bases; nucleotides not matched to a gene: 7. Germline CDR1 and CDR2: EGSTGY and YDSYTSSV. CDR3 length equals 14 residues. CDR3 sequence reads: CATWDGPKNYKKLF. Here the CDR3 DNA reads TGTGCCACCTGGGATGGGCCTAAAAATTATAAGAAACTCTTT.

The gene calls are TRGV4 and TRGJ1 or TRGJ2. The CDR3 runs 11 residues. V was pared by 5 bases and J by 10 bases, with 8 bases of the junction left unmatched. Germline lookup yields CDR1 EGSTGY and CDR2 YDSYTSSV. The CDR3 is CATWGPKKKLF. CDR3 nucleotide sequence: TGTGCCACCTGGGGGCCCAAAAAGAAACTCTTT.

This clone was detected a few times. This chain links TRGV4 with TRGJ1 or TRGJ2. Trimming at V came to 4 bases and at J to 1 base, leaving 10 bases not matched to a gene. This CDR3 region has 15 residues. CDR1 is EGSTGY, CDR2 YDSYTSSV, per germline. The CDR3 spells CATWEGPPNYYKKLF. In DNA form, the CDR3 reads TGTGCCACCTGGGAGGGCCCCCCTAATTATTATAAGAAACTCTTT.

This clone was observed a handful of times. This rearrangement joins TRGV4 to TRGJ1 or TRGJ2. The CDR3 covers 11 residues. Trimming cost V 8 bases and J 5 bases; bases outside gene matches: 6. Germline V lookup: CDR1 EGSTGY, CDR2 YDSYTSSV. As DNA, the CDR3 is TGTGCCACCTATCGAAATTATAAGAAACTCTTT. Translation gives CATYRNYKKLF.

This clone came up a few times. V and J are TRGV9 and TRGJP. There are 10 residues in the CDR3. V lost 9 bases and J lost 14; bases outside the gene matches: 1. Germline CDR1 GITISATS, CDR2 ISYDGTV (reference sequence). The CDR3, as DNA: TGTGCCTTGAGCAAAAAAATCAAGGTATTT. Amino acid sequence: CALSKKIKVF.

This chain connects TRGV2 to TRGJ1 or TRGJ2. The CDR3 covers 16 residues. Germline V gene lookup returns CDR1 EGSNGY and CDR2 YDSYNSKV. Germline trimming cut 1 base from V and 0 bases from J; bases unmatched to any gene: 9. Here the CDR3 reads CATWDGPDKNYYKKLF. The CDR3 nucleotides are TGTGCCACCTGGGACGGTCCAGATAAGAATTATTATAAGAAACTCTTT.

The gene calls are TRGV2 and TRGJ1 or TRGJ2. J gave up 12 bases and V 3 bases, and 11 bases lay outside the gene matches. This CDR3 is built from 12 residues. The germline CDR1 and CDR2 sequences are EGSNGY and YDSYNSKV. CDR3 sequence reads: CATWDRPGVKLF. The CDR3 bases are TGTGCCACCTGGGACAGGCCCGGGGTGAAACTCTTT.

In regard to this clone: A much bigger clone sits one base away, suggesting this may be a read error. The V gene is TRGV2, the J gene TRGJ1 or TRGJ2. Per the germline V gene, CDR1 is EGSNGY and CDR2 is YDSYNSKV. Trimming took 2 bases from V and 4 from J; bases not matched to a gene: 5. The CDR3 runs 13 residues. The CDR3, as DNA: TGTGCCACCTGGGACGAGAACTATTATAAGAAACTCTTT. It translates to CATWDENYYKKLF.

The V call is TRGV5, the J call TRGJ1 or TRGJ2. The CDR3 is 15 amino acids. The V gene end was trimmed by 0 bases and the J gene end by 6 bases; junction bases not matched to a gene: 11. Germline CDR1 VINAFY, CDR2 YDVSNSKD. The CDR3 is CATWDRRIGSYKKLF. CDR3 in DNA: TGTGCCACCTGGGACAGGCGGATTGGTAGTTATAAGAAACTCTTT.

The chain has TRGV4 and TRGJ1 or TRGJ2. CDR3 length equals 10 residues. The junction had 3 bases not matched to a gene; V was cut back by 8 bases and J by 5 bases. Germline V gene sequence: CDR1 EGSTGY, CDR2 YDSYTSSV. CDR3 bases: TGTGCCACCTTACATTATAAGAAACTCTTT. It yields the protein CATLHYKKLF.

This clone has a single count. The chain has TRGV3 and TRGJ1 or TRGJ2. V shed 12 bases and J 3 bases; nucleotides not matched to a gene: 20. The germline V gene has CDR1 VTNTFY and CDR2 YDVSTARD (reference sequence). This CDR3 region has 15 residues. CDR3 in amino acids: CAAGDRPWGYYKKLF. In DNA, the CDR3 is TGTGCCGCCGGGGACAGGCCGTGGGGTTATTATAAGAAACTCTTT.

The chain uses TRGV2 and TRGJ1 or TRGJ2. The germline gives CDR1 EGSNGY, CDR2 YDSYNSKV. The CDR3 length is 13 residues. The V and J ends lost 5 bases and 0 bases, in that order; junction bases with no gene match: 4. The CDR3 DNA reads TGTGCCACCTGGGCTATGAATTATTATAAGAAACTCTTT. It is translated as CATWAMNYYKKLF.